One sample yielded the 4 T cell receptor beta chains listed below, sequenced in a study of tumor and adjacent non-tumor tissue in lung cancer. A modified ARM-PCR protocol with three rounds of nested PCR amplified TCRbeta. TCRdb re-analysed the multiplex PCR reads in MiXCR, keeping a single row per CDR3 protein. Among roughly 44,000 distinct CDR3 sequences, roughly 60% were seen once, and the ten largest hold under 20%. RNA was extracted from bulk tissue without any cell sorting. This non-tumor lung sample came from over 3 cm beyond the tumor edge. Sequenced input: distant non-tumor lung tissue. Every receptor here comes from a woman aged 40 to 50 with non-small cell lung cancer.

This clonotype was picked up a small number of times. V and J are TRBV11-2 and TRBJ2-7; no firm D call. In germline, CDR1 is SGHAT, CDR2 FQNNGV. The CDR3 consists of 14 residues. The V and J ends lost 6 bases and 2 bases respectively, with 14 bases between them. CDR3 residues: CASSLTDAAYEQYF. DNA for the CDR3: TGTGCCAGCAGTTTAACGGACGCTGCCTACGAGCAGTACTTC.

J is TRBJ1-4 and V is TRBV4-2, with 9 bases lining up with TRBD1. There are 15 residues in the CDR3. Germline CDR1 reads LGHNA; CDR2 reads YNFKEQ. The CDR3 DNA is TGTGCTGGCAGCCAGGGAGACAGGGGGTCTGAAAAACTGTTTTTT. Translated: CAGSQGDRGSEKLFF.

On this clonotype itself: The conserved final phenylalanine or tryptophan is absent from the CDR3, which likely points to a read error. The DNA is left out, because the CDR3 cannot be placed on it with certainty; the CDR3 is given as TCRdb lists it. The CDR3 here is CASSPLSAADTLYY. This chain links TRBV11-2 with TRBJ2-3. The CDR3 has 14 residues if both end residues are counted. Germline CDR1 is SGHAT and CDR2 is FQNNGV.

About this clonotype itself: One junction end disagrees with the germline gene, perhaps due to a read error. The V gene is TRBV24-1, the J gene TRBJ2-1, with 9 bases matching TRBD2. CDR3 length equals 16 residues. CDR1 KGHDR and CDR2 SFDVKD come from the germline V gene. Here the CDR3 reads CATSDPGLASYNEQLF. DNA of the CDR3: TGTGCCACCAGTGATCCGGGACTAGCTTCCTACAATGAGCAGCTCTTC.